The T cell receptor beta chain under discussion was sequenced for a study of CD8 T cells in Susac syndrome. The CDR3 sequence is 15 residues long. Germline V gene sequence: CDR1 LGHNA, CDR2 YSLEER. V dropped 2 bases and J dropped 1 base, with 11 bases sitting between them. After extraction with the RNeasy kit, about 0.45 to 1 ug of the RNA was reverse transcribed using random hexamers. Coverage of TCR beta CDR3 amplification by immunoSEQ multiplex PCR extended to 54 Vbeta and 13 Jbeta. TCRdb redid the calling of the immunoSEQ multiplex PCR reads with MiXCR, one entry per CDR3 protein. The sample has 330,000 or so distinct CDR3 sequences; 85% are singletons.

The sample consisted of CD8+ T cells from PBMCs. The receptor comes from a human donor with multiple sclerosis. The chain carries TRBV4-3 and TRBJ1-1; D might be TRBD1 (5 bases). CDR3 sequence: CASSQLEGRNTEAFF. As DNA, the CDR3 is TGCGCCAGCAGCCAATTGGAGGGGAGGAACACTGAAGCTTTCTTT.